The rows below give T cell receptor beta chains drawn from one sample of a study of T cells in Graves' hyperthyroidism and ophthalmopathy. One entry per CDR3 protein results from TCRdb running MiXCR on the multiplex PCR reads. The sample yields approximately 610,000 distinct CDR3 sequences, roughly 17% seen once. Sequenced input: blood. The receptors were sampled from a young woman with Graves' hyperthyroidism. Each CDR3 is given with its conserved first and last residue. Fields, in order: J gene, clone size, D gene, CDR3 length, V gene, CDR3 protein, CDR3 DNA. The D gene is left open where the match is weak. For some rows the clone size is stated as once, few or many, or as a class when expanded; others skip it.

TRBJ1-6,few,TRBD1,15,TRBV5-1,CASSGEGARNSPLHF,TGCGCCAGCAGCGGCGAGGGGGCAAGGAATTCACCCCTCCACTTT
TRBJ1-1,many,NA,14,TRBV11-3,CASSFGREGTEAFF,TGTGCCAGCAGCTTCGGCAGGGAAGGCACTGAAGCTTTCTTT
TRBJ2-1,NA,TRBD2,16,TRBV3-1,CASSQDLRTSGREQFF,TGTGCCAGCAGCCAAGATTTAAGGACTAGCGGGAGGGAGCAGTTCTTC
TRBJ2-1,NA,NA,16,TRBV3-1,CASSRGRFASYNEQFF,TGTGCCAGCAGCCGTGGGAGGTTTGCCTCCTACAATGAGCAGTTCTTC
TRBJ2-1,many,TRBD2,15,TRBV11-3,CASSLVLARYNEQFF,TGTGCCAGCAGCTTAGTACTAGCGAGATACAATGAGCAGTTCTTC
TRBJ1-5,few,NA,13,TRBV10-3,CAIGMGGNQPQHF,TGTGCCATCGGAATGGGCGGCAATCAGCCCCAGCATTTT
TRBJ2-1,many,TRBD1,14,TRBV2,CASSDRGPGNEQFF,TGTGCCAGCAGTGACAGGGGGCCCGGCAATGAGCAGTTCTTC
TRBJ2-7,NA,TRBD1,15,TRBV10-3,CATSTPGQGNYEQYF,TGTGCCACCTCGACCCCGGGACAGGGAAACTACGAGCAGTACTTC
TRBJ1-1,NA,NA,16,TRBV25-1,CASSSRTGPMNTEAFF,TGTGCCAGCAGTTCCCGGACGGGGCCTATGAACACTGAAGCTTTCTTT
TRBJ2-1,many,NA,11,TRBV12-3/TRBV12-4,CASDGSHEQFF,TGTGCCAGCGATGGGAGCCACGAGCAGTTCTTC
TRBJ1-3,few,TRBD1,16,TRBV7-9,CASSLPGTGGGNTIYF,TGTGCCAGCAGCTTACCCGGGACAGGGGGTGGAAACACCATATATTTT
TRBJ1-5,NA,NA,14,TRBV28,CASSLWGGHQPQHF,TGTGCCAGCAGTTTATGGGGCGGGCATCAGCCCCAGCATTTT
TRBJ2-1,NA,TRBD2,18,TRBV18,CASSPKSSGRGSYNEQFF,TGTGCCAGCTCACCTAAGTCTAGCGGGAGGGGCTCCTACAATGAGCAGTTCTTC
TRBJ1-4,few,TRBD1,18,TRBV30,CAWTLTGGDPGAIEKLFF,TGTGCCTGGACCTTGACAGGGGGGGACCCCGGGGCTATTGAAAAACTGTTTTTT
TRBJ2-7,NA,TRBD1,14,TRBV5-1,CASSKGTASYEQYF,TGCGCCAGCAGCAAAGGGACAGCTTCCTACGAGCAGTACTTC
TRBJ2-2,NA,NA,15,TRBV7-2,CASNAGTANTGELFF,TGTGCCAGCAACGCGGGGACAGCGAACACCGGGGAGCTGTTTTTT
TRBJ2-3,few,NA,15,TRBV6-1,CASIDGAGGTDTQYF,TGTGCCAGCATCGACGGAGCTGGGGGCACAGATACGCAGTATTTT
TRBJ2-7,NA,NA,14,TRBV29-1,CSVYTGAPTYEQYF,TGCAGCGTCTATACAGGCGCTCCTACCTACGAGCAGTACTTC
TRBJ1-5,NA,TRBD1,17,TRBV20-1,CSARGGGQGVSSQPQHF,TGCAGTGCTAGAGGAGGGGGACAGGGGGTTAGTAGTCAGCCCCAGCATTTT
TRBJ2-2,many,NA,12,TRBV12-3/TRBV12-4,CASSSRGGELFF,TGTGCCAGCAGTTCCCGGGGAGGGGAGCTGTTTTTT
TRBJ2-7,many,TRBD1,16,TRBV18,CASSPVGRTGWYEQYF,TGTGCCAGCTCACCAGTAGGAAGGACAGGGTGGTACGAGCAGTACTTC
TRBJ2-1,NA,TRBD2,15,TRBV20-1,CSASLLAGWDNEQFF,TGCAGTGCTAGTTTACTAGCGGGATGGGATAATGAGCAGTTCTTC
TRBJ2-5,NA,TRBD2,15,TRBV7-9,CASSLSLGLAGGQYF,TGTGCCAGCAGCTTATCGCTGGGACTAGCGGGAGGTCAGTACTTC
TRBJ2-2,NA,TRBD2,19,TRBV4-3,CASSQDKNSGGPNTGELFF,TGCGCCAGCAGCCAAGATAAGAATAGCGGGGGACCCAACACCGGGGAGCTGTTTTTT
TRBJ2-7,few,NA,14,TRBV7-9,CASTQEGGTYEQYF,TGTGCCAGCACCCAGGAGGGCGGGACCTACGAGCAGTACTTC
TRBJ2-7,few,TRBD1,15,TRBV19,CASRGGTASSYEQYF,TGTGCCAGTAGAGGTGGGACAGCATCCTCCTACGAGCAGTACTTC
TRBJ2-3,NA,TRBD2,20,TRBV19,CVSRLAGLVHPQASTDTQYF,TGTGTCAGTAGGCTTGCCGGACTAGTCCATCCACAAGCTAGCACAGATACGCAGTATTTT
TRBJ2-7,few,TRBD1,17,TRBV6-1,CASQKSNTGTGAYEQYF,TGTGCCAGCCAAAAGTCTAATACCGGGACAGGGGCCTACGAGCAGTACTTC
TRBJ2-3,NA,NA,15,TRBV20-1,CSARRPGPDTDTQYF,TGCAGTGCTAGAAGGCCGGGACCAGACACAGATACGCAGTATTTT
TRBJ2-1,many,TRBD1,14,TRBV27,CASKAGGPFDEQFF,TGTGCCAGCAAGGCAGGGGGCCCATTCGATGAGCAGTTCTTC
TRBJ2-3,NA,NA,12,TRBV4-1,CASSLPLDTQYF,TGCGCCAGCAGCCTACCTTTAGATACGCAGTATTTT
TRBJ2-7,few,NA,13,TRBV6-1,CASSVAGNYEQYF,TGTGCCAGCAGTGTGGCGGGAAACTACGAGCAGTACTTC
TRBJ1-3,NA,NA,11,TRBV28,CASSYRDTIYF,TGTGCCAGCAGCTACCGAGACACCATATATTTT
TRBJ2-4,NA,NA,17,TRBV29-1,CSVEPAAGGWAKNIQYF,TGCAGCGTTGAACCGGCCGCTGGAGGGTGGGCCAAAAACATTCAGTACTTC
TRBJ2-5,NA,NA,15,TRBV14,CASSQGPTAGETQYF,TGTGCCAGCAGCCAAGGCCCAACGGCAGGGGAGACCCAGTACTTC
TRBJ1-3,many,NA,15,TRBV7-8,CASSLALAAGNTIYF,TGTGCCAGCAGCTTAGCGCTTGCAGCTGGAAACACCATATATTTT
TRBJ2-5,NA,TRBD2,18,TRBV3-1,CASSQEGTSGRYGETQYF,TGTGCCAGCAGCCAAGAGGGGACTAGCGGGAGATATGGGGAGACCCAGTACTTC
TRBJ1-6,NA,NA,11,TRBV20-1,CSAFQGSPLHF,TGCAGTGCTTTTCAGGGATCACCCCTCCACTTT
TRBJ2-2,NA,NA,14,TRBV3-1,CASSHRETTGELFF,TGTGCCAGCAGCCACAGGGAGACCACCGGGGAGCTGTTTTTT
TRBJ1-1,few,NA,15,TRBV2,CASLKGGATNTEAFF,TGTGCCAGCTTGAAGGGAGGGGCCACCAACACTGAAGCTTTCTTT
TRBJ2-3,NA,NA,14,TRBV12-3/TRBV12-4,CASSFGGGAATQYF,TGTGCCAGCAGTTTTGGGGGGGGGGCCGCTACGCAGTATTTT
TRBJ2-7,few,TRBD2,15,TRBV7-8,CASSLVAGTHYEQYF,TGTGCCAGCAGCTTAGTAGCGGGGACCCACTACGAGCAGTACTTC